The clone carrying this TCR beta chain occurred many times. Its antigen remains unidentified. The record originates from a study of human T cells and chemical hapten exposure. Time point indicated: patch test 1, 2 weeks after DPC sensitization. Treatment of the sample: therapeutic diphenylcyclopropenone sensitization with weekly scalp DPC. Trimming left V 5 bases short and J 13 bases short, with 18 bases between. CDR3 length: 14 residues. CDR1 LGHDT and CDR2 YNNKEL come from the germline V gene (reference sequence). A single record per CDR3 protein comes from TCRdb applying MiXCR to the RACE reads. Of about 70,000 distinct CDR3 sequences in the sample, 9.8% were seen once. Findings and limits, study-wide: Alopecia affected the donors, so their immune response may differ from healthy people's. PT1 expanded TCR counts and patch test score were linked, and their correlation was positive.

J is TRBJ2-6 and V is TRBV3-1; TRBD2 might be the D (5 bases). The origin of this receptor is a woman aged 40 to 49 with alopecia areata. Some clones in this sample may be carry-over from other donors' samples. Source: whole blood, taken in connection with sensitization to the hapten diphenylcyclopropenone (DPC). CDR3 sequence reads: CASSLAGPRGVLTF. The DNA for the CDR3 is TGTGCCAGCAGCTTAGCCGGTCCCCGAGGGGTCCTGACTTTC. Together with reference TRBV3-1 and TRBJ2-6, the CDR3 gives the full variable domain: DTAVSQTPKYLVTQMGNDKSIKCEQNLGHDTMYWYKQDSKKFLKIMFSYNNKELIINETVPNRFSPKSPDKAHLNLHINSLELGDSAVYFCASSLAGPRGVLTFGAGSRLTVL.